This record looks at one T cell receptor beta chain sequence and its context. Sequencing was performed with immunoSEQ multiplex PCR; in TCRdb, only in-frame clones are kept and a portion is missing. The table lists approximately 230,000 clones, approximately 90% of them singletons. CDR3 length: 17 amino acids. The germline V gene encodes CDR1 LGHDT and CDR2 YNNKEL (reference sequence). The J segment lost 0 bases and the V segment lost 3 bases, leaving 8 bases of the junction unmatched. Individuals drawn from approximately 22 US areas were roughly 18 to 95 years old. Participant-given clinical history determined each cohort assignment. The sample belongs to a study of blood T cell repertoires in COVID-19. The wider study: The study drew acute and convalescent COVID-19 samples from the United States, Italy and Spain.

The source is a woman aged 25 to 39 with acute COVID-19. Sequenced: PBMCs or T cells enriched from blood (not recorded which). This chain joins TRBV3-1 (or the pseudogene TRBV3-2) and TRBJ2-3; 8 bases map to TRBD1. CDR3 residues: CASSHNRGTLSTDTQYF. The CDR3 nucleotides are TGTGCCAGCAGCCACAACAGGGGGACCCTCAGCACAGATACGCAGTATTTT.